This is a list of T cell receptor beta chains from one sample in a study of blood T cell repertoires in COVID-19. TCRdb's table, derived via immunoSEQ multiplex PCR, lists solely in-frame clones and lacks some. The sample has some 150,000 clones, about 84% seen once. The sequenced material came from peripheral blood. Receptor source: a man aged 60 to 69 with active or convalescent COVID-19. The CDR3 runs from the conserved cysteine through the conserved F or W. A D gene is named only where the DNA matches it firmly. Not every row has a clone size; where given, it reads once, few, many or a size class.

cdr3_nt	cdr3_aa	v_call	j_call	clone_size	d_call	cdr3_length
TGTGCCACCGGGAGGGAAGGGGAGACCCAGTACTTC	CATGREGETQYF	TRBV24-1	TRBJ2-5	-	TRBD2	12
TGTGCCAGTAGTCGGAGCAATTCACCCCTCCACTTT	CASSRSNSPLHF	TRBV19	TRBJ1-6	few	-	12
TGTGCCAGCTCACCACGGATGACAGGGGGCGGTAGTAATTCACCCCTCCACTTT	CASSPRMTGGGSNSPLHF	TRBV18	TRBJ1-6	-	TRBD1	18
TGTGCCAGCAGTCTGCTGGGCGGGGGGGACACCGGGGAGCTGTTTTTT	CASSLLGGGDTGELFF	TRBV28	TRBJ2-2	-	TRBD2	16
TGTGCCAGCAGCTTAAATAGGGGAAGCTCCTACAATGAGCAGTTCTTC	CASSLNRGSSYNEQFF	TRBV7-3	TRBJ2-1	-	-	16
TGTGCCAGCAGCTTACGCCCTAGCGGCATCGGCTCCTACAATGAGCAGTTCTTC	CASSLRPSGIGSYNEQFF	TRBV7-6	TRBJ2-1	few	TRBD2	18
TGTGCCAGCAGCTTAGGGGGGACTAGCTACTCCGGGGAGCTGTTTTTT	CASSLGGTSYSGELFF	TRBV7-8	TRBJ2-2	-	TRBD2	16
TGCGCCAGCAGCTACGGGACTAGCGGGAGACAGGATACGCAGTATTTT	CASSYGTSGRQDTQYF	TRBV5-1	TRBJ2-3	-	TRBD2	16
TGTGCCAGCTCAGCCTCACAGGGGGTCCAAGAGACCCAGTACTTC	CASSASQGVQETQYF	TRBV18	TRBJ2-5	-	TRBD1	15
TGTGCCAGTAGTATAGATGTAGCTAGCGGGAGTATTCAGTACTTC	CASSIDVASGSIQYF	TRBV19	TRBJ2-4	-	TRBD2	15
TGCAGTGTCCAGACTGCAGAGGGGGCTTACTTC	CSVQTAEGAYF	TRBV20-1	TRBJ2-7	-	TRBD1	11
TGTGCCAGCAGCTTAGCAGCCGAGCAGTACTTC	CASSLAAEQYF	TRBV7-8	TRBJ2-7	-	-	11
TGTGCCAGCAGGGGACAGGGTCCCAACTACGAGCAGTACTTC	CASRGQGPNYEQYF	TRBV28	TRBJ2-7	few	TRBD1	14
TGCGCCAGCAGCTTAGGTCTAGCGGGAGAAGATACGCAGTATTTT	CASSLGLAGEDTQYF	TRBV5-1	TRBJ2-3	once	TRBD2	15
TGTGCCAGCAGCTCTCCGGGTTCTGGAAACACCATATATTTT	CASSSPGSGNTIYF	TRBV28	TRBJ1-3	-	-	14
TGTGCCACCAGCAGAGATTTTGGGACAGACTCTGGAAACACCATATATTTT	CATSRDFGTDSGNTIYF	TRBV15	TRBJ1-3	-	TRBD1	17
TGCGCCAGCAGCTTACAGGGGGCGAATGAAAAACTGTTTTTT	CASSLQGANEKLFF	TRBV5-1	TRBJ1-4	-	TRBD1	14
TGTGCCATCAGTGAGTCTACGGGGAGCTCCTACGAGCAGTACTTC	CAISESTGSSYEQYF	TRBV10-3	TRBJ2-7	-	-	15
TGTGCCAGCAGCCATTACAATGAGCAGTTCTTC	CASSHYNEQFF	TRBV13	TRBJ2-1	-	-	11
TGTGCCAGCAACGATCCTAGCGGGAGGTCCTACAATGAGCAGTTCTTC	CASNDPSGRSYNEQFF	TRBV5-4	TRBJ2-1	-	TRBD2	16
TGTGCCAGCAGTTTGATGGCGACAACTGGAAAACTGTTTTTT	CASSLMATTGKLFF	TRBV27	TRBJ1-4	-	-	14
TGTGCCACCAGCATAGACAGAAACATTCAGTACTTC	CATSIDRNIQYF	TRBV15	TRBJ2-4	-	-	12
TGTGCCAGCAGCCAGGGGGCCCCAGATACGCAGTATTTT	CASSQGAPDTQYF	TRBV25-1	TRBJ2-3	-	TRBD1	13
TGTGCCAGCACCCCCGGGACTAGCGGGAGTATCGGGTACGAGCAGTACTTC	CASTPGTSGSIGYEQYF	TRBV7-2	TRBJ2-7	-	TRBD2	17
TGCGCCAGCAGCTTCCTACGGAAGAGGGACACTGAAGCTTTCTTT	CASSFLRKRDTEAFF	TRBV5-1	TRBJ1-1	-	-	15
TGTGCCAGCAGCTTATACGGAGGGTCAGGGAGTCCCCAGCATTTT	CASSLYGGSGSPQHF	TRBV7-8	TRBJ1-5	-	-	15
TGTGCCATCAGCGCCTCTCCCGCAAGGGGGCGGGATGAGCAGTTCTTC	CAISASPARGRDEQFF	TRBV10-3	TRBJ2-1	-	TRBD1	16
TGTGCCAGCTCACCTACAGCAACTAATGAAAAACTGTTTTTT	CASSPTATNEKLFF	TRBV18	TRBJ1-4	few	-	14
TGTGCCAGCAGCTTACAGGGTAGTAATCAGCCCCAGCATTTT	CASSLQGSNQPQHF	TRBV11-3	TRBJ1-5	-	-	14
TGCGCCAGCAGCCAAGCGCCCAGCGTATACGAGCAGTACTTC	CASSQAPSVYEQYF	TRBV4-3	TRBJ2-7	-	-	14
TGTGCCAGCAGCTTAGATGGACAGGGTGGCTATGGCTACACCTTC	CASSLDGQGGYGYTF	TRBV7-2	TRBJ1-2	-	TRBD1	15
TGTGCCAGCAGTCCCCGGGGTATGACAGGCCGGGGACAGCCCCAGCATTTT	CASSPRGMTGRGQPQHF	TRBV27	TRBJ1-5	-	-	17
TGTGCCAGCAGTGACTCCCCCAGGGACAGGGGATATCCTTCTAATGAAAAACTGTTTTTT	CASSDSPRDRGYPSNEKLFF	TRBV2	TRBJ1-4	-	TRBD1	20
TGTGCCAGCAGCTCCTATGGCGGGAGAGGCGAGCAGTACTTC	CASSSYGGRGEQYF	TRBV11-1	TRBJ2-7	-	TRBD2	14
TGTGCCAGCAGCTTAAGGCAGGGTTCCTACGAGCAGTACTTC	CASSLRQGSYEQYF	TRBV7-9	TRBJ2-7	-	-	14
TGTGCCAGCAGTTTATTACCAGACAGGGGCTACGAGCAGTACTTC	CASSLLPDRGYEQYF	TRBV27	TRBJ2-7	-	TRBD1	15
TGCGCCAGCAGCCAAGATCCCACGAGGACCCAGTACTTC	CASSQDPTRTQYF	TRBV4-3	TRBJ2-5	-	-	13
TGTGCCAGCAGTTTAACAGGGGCAGACGAGCAGTACTTC	CASSLTGADEQYF	TRBV12-3/TRBV12-4	TRBJ2-7	-	TRBD1	13
TGTGCCAGCAGTACTACTAGCGGGAGCCCTAGCGAGCAGTACTTC	CASSTTSGSPSEQYF	TRBV6-5	TRBJ2-7	-	TRBD2	15
TGTGCCAGTAGGCGCTTGGGACTAGCGGGAGGGGAGCAGTTCTTC	CASRRLGLAGGEQFF	TRBV19	TRBJ2-1	-	TRBD2	15
TGTGCCAGCCTTAGCGGGAGGAGCTCCTACGAGCAGTACTTC	CASLSGRSSYEQYF	TRBV28	TRBJ2-7	-	TRBD2	14
TGCAGCGCTCGGACAGGGGAGCAGTTCTTC	CSARTGEQFF	TRBV29-1	TRBJ2-1	few	TRBD1	10
TGTGCCAGCAGGGCCGGGACAGGGTTTTTTGGCTACACCTTC	CASRAGTGFFGYTF	TRBV28	TRBJ1-2	-	TRBD1	14
TGTGCCAGCTCATCCCGGTTAGCGGGAGGACTATCGGCGGGCAATGAGCAGTTCTTC	CASSSRLAGGLSAGNEQFF	TRBV18	TRBJ2-1	-	TRBD2	19
TGTGCCAGCAGCTTAACGGGGACTCCGGGAGACGAGCAGTACTTC	CASSLTGTPGDEQYF	TRBV7-2	TRBJ2-7	-	-	15